The sample holds a few counts of the clone carrying this T cell receptor (beta chain). V lost 5 bases and J lost 5, with 16 bases in between. This CDR3 comprises 14 residues. Germline CDR1 LNHDA, CDR2 SQIVND (reference sequence). The authors built TCR beta libraries using iRepertoire HTBI primers and Arm-PCR of CDR3 regions. TCRdb passed the multiplex PCR reads through MiXCR, listing each CDR3 protein once. The sample holds a few hundred thousand distinct CDR3 sequences; 14% to 15% are singletons and the top ten take 7.8%. The data were obtained in a study of regulatory T cells in long-lasting Graves disease. As to time point: newly diagnosed GD, antithyroid drugs for less than 3 months. Construction of the TCR library relied on RNA isolated from PBMCs. The sample was also reused in another study, on T cells in Graves' hyperthyroidism and ophthalmopathy.

The sequence came from a woman aged 40 to 50 with Graves disease. The V call is TRBV19, the J call TRBJ2-7; possibly TRBD1 for D (6 bases). This specimen was peripheral blood mononuclear cells (PBMCs), taken at new diagnosis, from a patient treated with antithyroid drugs. The CDR3 spells CASSDTQGWDEQYF. CDR3 sequence (DNA): TGTGCCAGTAGTGACACACAGGGCTGGGACGAGCAGTACTTC.